Listed below are T cell receptor beta chains from one sample, sequenced in a study of identical twins. TCRdb analysed the 5' RACE reads with MiXCR anew, one entry per CDR3 protein. The repertoire consists of hundreds of thousands of distinct CDR3 sequences, with roughly 8% occurring once and the leading ten covering 0.85% to 1%. This same sample was also taken into another study, of yellow fever vaccine responses in identical twins.

Sequences were obtained from PBMCs. Receptors originate from a woman aged 18 to 35 in good health. Both conserved end residues are part of each CDR3. D genes are given only for firm matches. Not all rows give a size; the values are once, few, many and, for expanded clones, a class.

>-|TRBV2|TRBJ2-1|few
TGTGCCAGAGGGGGGGTTTCCAACATAGGCAATGAGCAGTTCTTC
CARGGVSNIGNEQFF
>TRBD2|TRBV28|TRBJ2-3|few
TGTGCCAGCAGTTTATTCATAGCGGGGGGGCCCCTAGATACGCAGTATTTT
CASSLFIAGGPLDTQYF
>TRBD2|TRBV29-1|TRBJ2-5|many
TGCAGCGCTTTAGCGGGCGGAGAGACCCAGTACTTC
CSALAGGETQYF
>TRBD2|TRBV10-3|TRBJ2-5|-
TGTGCCATCAGGAGACTAGCGGGGGACGCAACCCAGTACTTC
CAIRRLAGDATQYF
>-|TRBV7-2|TRBJ2-1|few
TGTGCCAGCAGCCCCTCGGGGCTCAATGAGCAGTTCTTC
CASSPSGLNEQFF
>TRBD1|TRBV6-5|TRBJ2-7|-
TGTGCCAGCAGTTACTCGACAGGCCAGGGGGCTTTCGAGCAGTACTTC
CASSYSTGQGAFEQYF
>-|TRBV15|TRBJ1-1|-
TGTGCCACCAGCAGAGATACCGGGTCCAAGAGTTACGTTTTCTTT
CATSRDTGSKSYVFF
>TRBD1|TRBV7-3|TRBJ2-1|few
TGTGCCAGCAGCTCCCAGGGGGCGGGTGAGCAGTTCTTC
CASSSQGAGEQFF
>-|TRBV7-9|TRBJ2-3|-
TGTGCCAGCGGCCCCTGGAGGCTAGTCTCCACAGATACGCAGTATTTT
CASGPWRLVSTDTQYF
>-|TRBV3-1|TRBJ2-7|-
TGTGCCAGCAGCCAAGAGTTCAGGGTACGGACCTACGAGCAGTACTTC
CASSQEFRVRTYEQYF
>TRBD1|TRBV2|TRBJ1-4|many
TGTGCCAGCAAGGGGGCGATTGAAAAACTGTTTTTT
CASKGAIEKLFF
>-|TRBV6-5|TRBJ2-5|few
TGTGCCAGCAGTTCCCAACAAGAGACCCAGTACTTC
CASSSQQETQYF
>TRBD1|TRBV11-1|TRBJ2-7|-
TGTGCCAGCAGCTTAGCTCTCGGACAGGCAAGCTACGAGCAGTACTTC
CASSLALGQASYEQYF
>-|TRBV25-1|TRBJ1-2|many
TGTGCCAGCAGTGGGAACTATGGCTACACCTTC
CASSGNYGYTF
>TRBD2|TRBV4-3|TRBJ2-3|few
TGCGCCAGCAGCCAAGAACAGGGACTAGCGGGAGATACGCAGTATTTT
CASSQEQGLAGDTQYF
>-|TRBV20-1|TRBJ2-3|few
TGCAGTGCTAGACCCCGGAGGGGGGCCCCAGATACGCAGTATTTT
CSARPRRGAPDTQYF
>TRBD2|TRBV20-1|TRBJ2-1|-
TGCTGTGCTAGGACTAGCGGGAGGACTTCCCTTGACAATGAGCAGTTCTTC
CCARTSGRTSLDNEQFF
>TRBD2|TRBV25-1|TRBJ2-7|-
TGTGCCAGCAGTGACGTACCTAGCGGATCCTACGAGCAGTACTTC
CASSDVPSGSYEQYF
>TRBD2|TRBV12-3/TRBV12-4|TRBJ2-1|many
TGTGCCAGCAGTTTAGGCGGGGGGGCCCCCAATGAGCAGTTCTTC
CASSLGGGAPNEQFF
>-|TRBV20-1|TRBJ2-3|many
TGCAGTGCTAGAGATTTGGTTTGGTCCACAGATACGCAGTATTTT
CSARDLVWSTDTQYF
>-|TRBV20-1|TRBJ2-7|few
TGCAGTGCTAGAGATCAGGGGTCAGCCTACGAGCAGTACTTC
CSARDQGSAYEQYF
>-|TRBV2|TRBJ2-3|-
TGTGCCAGCGGAGGGGGGCTAGCGGTAACAGATACGCAGTATTTT
CASGGGLAVTDTQYF
>TRBD2|TRBV20-1|TRBJ2-2|many
TGCAGTGCTAGAGGGCTAGCGGGGACCGGGGAGCTGTTTTTT
CSARGLAGTGELFF
>-|TRBV7-8|TRBJ2-3|-
TGTGCCAGCAGCTTAAGTACATCTGCTAGCCGATGGCCAGATACGCAGTATTTT
CASSLSTSASRWPDTQYF
>TRBD2|TRBV5-1|TRBJ2-1|few
TGCGCCAGCAGCTTAACTAGCGAGCCCTACAATGAGCAGTTCTTC
CASSLTSEPYNEQFF
>TRBD2|TRBV20-1|TRBJ2-1|many
TGCAGTGCTATCGGACTAGCGTTTAACAATGAGCAGTTCTTC
CSAIGLAFNNEQFF
>-|TRBV7-6|TRBJ2-1|many
TGTGCCAGCAGCTTAGCGGGGGCCCTCTACAATGAGCAGTTCTTC
CASSLAGALYNEQFF
>-|TRBV7-9|TRBJ2-2|many
TGTGCCAGCGGCTCCGGGGAGCTGTTTTTT
CASGSGELFF
>TRBD1|TRBV7-9|TRBJ2-1|-
TGTGCCAGCAGCTTATCAGGACAGGGGAATGAGCAGTTCTTC
CASSLSGQGNEQFF
>-|TRBV10-3|TRBJ2-3|-
TGTGCCATCAGTGGGACACGAGATACGCAGTATTTT
CAISGTRDTQYF
>TRBD2|TRBV7-2|TRBJ2-1|-
TGTGCCAGCAGCAGCGGGGGGGGATTCTTCAATGAGCAGTTCTTC
CASSSGGGFFNEQFF
>-|TRBV12-3/TRBV12-4|TRBJ1-6|-
TGTGCCAGCAGTTTATTCCAGAAGAATTCACCCCTCCACTTT
CASSLFQKNSPLHF
>-|TRBV5-1|TRBJ2-5|-
TGCGCCAGCAGTAAGCAGGGGTTGGAGACCCAGTACTTC
CASSKQGLETQYF
>-|TRBV4-3|TRBJ1-4|-
TGCGCCAGCAGCCACCGGGACGGAGAACTAGGTGAAAAACTGTTTTTT
CASSHRDGELGEKLFF
>-|TRBV14|TRBJ2-7|few
TGTGCCAGCCGACAGGAAAGCTACGAGCAGTACTTC
CASRQESYEQYF
>TRBD1|TRBV7-9|TRBJ2-1|few
TGTGCCAGCAGCTGGGACAGGGTACCCTACAATGAGCAGTTCTTC
CASSWDRVPYNEQFF
>TRBD2|TRBV29-1|TRBJ2-1|many
TGCAGCGTAGAACTAGCGGACCACTACAATGAGCAGTTCTTC
CSVELADHYNEQFF
>TRBD2|TRBV6-2/TRBV6-3|TRBJ2-1|many
TGTGCCAGCATTCAGGGACTAGCGTCAAATGAGCAGTTCTTC
CASIQGLASNEQFF
>-|TRBV30|TRBJ2-5|few
TGTGCCTGGAGGACAGGCTCCTCGGGGACCCAGTACTTC
CAWRTGSSGTQYF
>-|TRBV2|TRBJ2-5|-
TGTGCCAGCGGGCCGGGACCCGGGATCAAGACCCAGTACTTC
CASGPGPGIKTQYF
>TRBD2|TRBV5-1|TRBJ2-1|many
TGCGCCAGCAGCCTCGGACTAGCGGGAAACTACAATGAGCAGTTCTTC
CASSLGLAGNYNEQFF
>-|TRBV6-1|TRBJ1-2|-
TGTGCCAGCAGTGAAGCCCCACAACTCTATGGCTACACCTTC
CASSEAPQLYGYTF
>TRBD1|TRBV7-9|TRBJ2-7|-
TGTGCCAGCAGCGCCTGGGACAGGTCCTACGAGCAGTACTTC
CASSAWDRSYEQYF
>-|TRBV7-2|TRBJ2-2|-
TGTGCCAGCAGCTTAGGCTCTGGGATTTCCGGGGAGCTGTTTTTT
CASSLGSGISGELFF
>-|TRBV20-1|TRBJ2-3|few
TGCAGTGCTAGGGAAAATAGCGGATTTCAGGATACGCAGTATTTT
CSARENSGFQDTQYF
>-|TRBV24-1|TRBJ2-3|-
TGTGCCACCAGTGATTTTGCCCTGAAGGGAGAGGGCACAGATACGCAGTATTTT
CATSDFALKGEGTDTQYF
>-|TRBV25-1|TRBJ1-1|many
TGTGCCAGCAGTGAGGCAGGGAAGGGCTCTGAAGCTTTCTTT
CASSEAGKGSEAFF
>TRBD1|TRBV12-3/TRBV12-4|TRBJ1-2|few
TGTGCCAGCAGTTTAGCGACAGGGGACTATGGCTACACCTTC
CASSLATGDYGYTF
>-|TRBV4-3|TRBJ2-3|few
TGCGCCAGCAGCCAAGGGGGGGCGCGGACAGATACGCAGTATTTT
CASSQGGARTDTQYF
>-|TRBV28|TRBJ1-2|few
TGTGCCAGCAGTTTGCCCGCGGGATCTTATGGCTACACCTTC
CASSLPAGSYGYTF
>-|TRBV7-2|TRBJ1-2|-
TGTGCCAGCAGTTCAGAGGTGCTGGGAAACTATGGCTACACCTTC
CASSSEVLGNYGYTF
>-|TRBV28|TRBJ2-1|few
TGTGCCAGCCGCCTTTTCGGGGCCGAGAGCTCCTACAATGAGCAGTTCTTC
CASRLFGAESSYNEQFF
>TRBD2|TRBV4-1|TRBJ2-5|few
TGCGCCAGCAGCCAAGAAAAATCCGGACTAGCGGTCCAAGAGACCCAGTACTTC
CASSQEKSGLAVQETQYF
>-|TRBV7-2|TRBJ1-2|many
TGTGCCAGCAGCCTGCGACCGTACGATGGCTACACCTTC
CASSLRPYDGYTF
>-|TRBV4-2|TRBJ2-3|-
TGTGCCAGCAGCCAAGACGGAAGGGGGGATACGCAGTATTTT
CASSQDGRGDTQYF
>-|TRBV7-2|TRBJ2-3|few
TGTGCCAGCAGCCCCAGGACAGCATCCGATACGCAGTATTTT
CASSPRTASDTQYF
>TRBD2|TRBV6-1|TRBJ2-1|many
TGTGCCAGCAGTGGGACTAGCGGGAGAGGGTACAATGAGCAGTTCTTC
CASSGTSGRGYNEQFF
>TRBD1|TRBV12-3/TRBV12-4|TRBJ2-6|few
TGTGCCAGCAGTCTCGGGACAGGGGGTTCTGGGGCCAACGTCCTGACTTTC
CASSLGTGGSGANVLTF